A selection of T cell receptor beta chains follows, all from one sample in a study of glioma-infiltrating T cells. TCRdb called the multiplex PCR reads again in MiXCR, with one record for every CDR3 protein. The repertoire consists of about 89,000 distinct CDR3 sequences, with about 25% occurring once and the leading ten covering 5.5% to 7.5%. The sequenced sample was glioma tissue, nonneoplastic brain tissue, or PBMCs (not recorded which). The receptor set was obtained from a human donor with low-grade glioma or glioblastoma, undergoing nonglioma brain surgery, or in good health (not recorded which). Both conserved end residues are part of each CDR3. A D gene is named only where the DNA matches it firmly. Clone sizes are given selectively: once, few, many, or a class where the clone is expanded.

>TRBV5-4|.|.|TRBJ2-1
TGTGCCAGCAGCCCAAGGGGTCCTGAGCAGTTCTTC
CASSPRGPEQFF
>TRBV7-2|TRBD1|many|TRBJ1-1
TGTGCCAGCACCAGACAGGGAGGGTTTTCAACTGAAGCTTTCTTT
CASTRQGGFSTEAFF
>TRBV5-4|TRBD1|.|TRBJ1-2
TGTGCCAGCAGCTTTGGGACAGGGGGGGCCTATGGCTACACCTTC
CASSFGTGGAYGYTF
>TRBV5-6|.|.|TRBJ1-1
TGTGCCAGCAGCTTAAATCCTCCCCTGAACACTGAAGCTTTCTTT
CASSLNPPLNTEAFF
>TRBV6-2/TRBV6-3|.|many|TRBJ2-7
TGTGCCAGCACCGAAACCGGACAGTGGAGGGGCTACGAGCAGTACTTC
CASTETGQWRGYEQYF
>TRBV18|TRBD2|few|TRBJ2-5
TGTGCCAGCTCACCGGAGCGGGGGCTTCGGAAGACCCAGTACTTC
CASSPERGLRKTQYF
>TRBV28|.|many|TRBJ1-2
TGTGCCAGCAGTTTTTCAGGGGCTGGCTACACCTTC
CASSFSGAGYTF
>TRBV6-6|.|many|TRBJ1-1
TGTGCCAGCAGTTACCCGGGCCAAGCCGAAGCTTTCTTT
CASSYPGQAEAFF
>TRBV7-6|.|.|TRBJ1-1
TGTGCCAGCAGCTTAGAGAAAACCGGGACAATGAACACTGAAGCTTTCTTT
CASSLEKTGTMNTEAFF
>TRBV27|.|many|TRBJ1-5
TGTGCCAGCAGTTTGGTTCTGAACCGTGGGCCCCAGCATTTT
CASSLVLNRGPQHF
>TRBV19|.|few|TRBJ1-5
TGTGCCAGTACCGATCGTGGTGCAGGGTATAGCAATCAGCCCCAGCATTTT
CASTDRGAGYSNQPQHF
>TRBV7-6|.|many|TRBJ2-7
TGTGCCAGCAGCCTCCCAGGGGTCTACGAGCAGTACTTC
CASSLPGVYEQYF
>TRBV20-1|TRBD2|many|TRBJ2-1
TGCAGTGCTAGAGATCCGAGACTAGCGGGAGGGGAAAATGAGCAGTTCTTC
CSARDPRLAGGENEQFF
>TRBV5-4|TRBD1|many|TRBJ1-1
TGTGCCAGCAGTCGGGACAGGGAAAGGACTGAAGCTTTCTTT
CASSRDRERTEAFF
>TRBV7-9|TRBD1|.|TRBJ2-5
TGTGCCAGCAGCTCAACGGGACAGTCAATCCTGCAAGAGACCCAGTACTTC
CASSSTGQSILQETQYF
>TRBV7-2|.|many|TRBJ1-1
TGTGCCAGCAGCTTTTCCTGGAACACTGAAGCTTTCTTT
CASSFSWNTEAFF
>TRBV11-2|TRBD2|.|TRBJ2-7
TGTGCCAGCAGCTTCACTAGCGGGAGCCACGAGCAGTACTTC
CASSFTSGSHEQYF
>TRBV20-1|.|.|TRBJ2-7
TGCAATGGGGAGAGGTGGTCCCCCTACGAGCAGTACTTC
CNGERWSPYEQYF
>TRBV7-9|.|few|TRBJ1-3
TGTGCCAGCAGCTTAGTAGGGTTGACAGGCTCTGGAAACACCATATATTTT
CASSLVGLTGSGNTIYF
>TRBV20-1|.|many|TRBJ2-1
TGCAGCGGCGGAGCGGGCTCCTACAATGAGCAGTTCTTC
CSGGAGSYNEQFF
>TRBV5-1|TRBD1|.|TRBJ2-7
TGCGCCAGCAGCTTGGGACAGGGTGGGCTCTACGAGCAGTACTTC
CASSLGQGGLYEQYF
>TRBV11-2|.|.|TRBJ2-7
TGTGCCAGCAGCCCACCCGGGACTGTAACCTACGAGCAGTACTTC
CASSPPGTVTYEQYF
>TRBV20-1|.|many|TRBJ1-3
TGCAGTGCTAGAGGGCTACAGAACTCTGGAAACACCATATATTTT
CSARGLQNSGNTIYF
>TRBV2|TRBD1|many|TRBJ1-4
TGTGCCAGCAGTACCGGGACAGGGACCACTAATGAAAAACTGTTTTTT
CASSTGTGTTNEKLFF
>TRBV4-3|TRBD2|.|TRBJ2-3
TGCGCCGGCAGGCCCATAGGGACTAGCGGGGGGGTGAATACGCAGTATTTT
CAGRPIGTSGGVNTQYF
>TRBV19|TRBD2|.|TRBJ2-1
TGTGCCAGTAAACCTGCGGGGGGACTCAATGAGCAGTTCTTC
CASKPAGGLNEQFF
>TRBV6-1|.|medium-sized|TRBJ1-1
TGTGCCAGCAGCCAATCCACGAGTGGAGCTTTCTTT
CASSQSTSGAFF
>TRBV7-6|TRBD1|many|TRBJ2-1
TGTGCCAGCAGCTTAGTATCGGGACAGAGCTCCTACAATGAGCAGTTCTTC
CASSLVSGQSSYNEQFF
>TRBV20-1|.|many|TRBJ2-7
TGCAGTGCTTCACAGTTAAACGAGCAGTACTTC
CSASQLNEQYF
>TRBV25-1|.|many|TRBJ1-4
TGTGCCAGCAGTGAATCGCAGGGCTCAAAGTTAACTAATGAAAAACTGTTTTTT
CASSESQGSKLTNEKLFF
>TRBV7-8|.|many|TRBJ1-1
TGTGCCAGCAGCTTAGGAGGCTACAAATGGGCTGAAGCTTTCTTT
CASSLGGYKWAEAFF
>TRBV18|.|many|TRBJ2-1
TGTGCCAGCTCTACCGGGACATTGTACAATGAGCAGTTCTTC
CASSTGTLYNEQFF
>TRBV5-1|TRBD2|many|TRBJ2-3
TGCGCCAGCAGCTTGACTAGCGGGACTAGCACAGATACGCAGTATTTT
CASSLTSGTSTDTQYF
>TRBV6-1|.|.|TRBJ1-5
TGTGTCAGCGGTGAAGCTTCATACGATCAGCCCCAGCATTTT
CVSGEASYDQPQHF
>TRBV6-1|.|many|TRBJ2-5
TGTGCCAGCACCCACAGGGCTGGGGAGACCCAGTACTTC
CASTHRAGETQYF
>TRBV19|TRBD1|.|TRBJ2-5
TGTGCCAGTAGTATTTCCCGGGACAGCCAAGAGACCCAGTACTTC
CASSISRDSQETQYF
>TRBV20-1|.|many|TRBJ1-1
TGCAGTGCTAATCGATGGAGGAACACTGAAGCTTTCTTT
CSANRWRNTEAFF
>TRBV19|TRBD1|.|TRBJ1-5
TGTGCCAGTAGTATCCGGACAGGGGGCGAAAGCAATCAGCCCCAGCATTTT
CASSIRTGGESNQPQHF
>TRBV7-2|.|.|TRBJ1-6
TGTGCCAGCAGCCCCTTCAATTCACCCCTCCACTTT
CASSPFNSPLHF
>TRBV4-1|TRBD2|many|TRBJ2-7
TGCGCCAGCAGCCAACAGGGACTAGCCAGCTCCTACGAGCAGTACTTC
CASSQQGLASSYEQYF
>TRBV24-1|.|.|TRBJ2-3
TGTGCCACCGGTGATTCCCGACAGGACGTAGATACGCAGTATTTT
CATGDSRQDVDTQYF
>TRBV7-2|TRBD1|few|TRBJ2-7
TGTGCCAGCAGCTTAGACAGGGGAATCTCCTACGAGCAGTACTTC
CASSLDRGISYEQYF
>TRBV2|.|few|TRBJ2-7
TGTGCCAGCAGGGACAGCTCGGTTTCCTACGAGCAGTACTTC
CASRDSSVSYEQYF
>TRBV19|.|many|TRBJ1-1
TGTGCCAGTATCCCCAGGCAGGACGCGTATGAAGCTTTCTTT
CASIPRQDAYEAFF
>TRBV4-1|TRBD1|.|TRBJ1-5
TGCGCCAGCAGCCCGGGACAGTCTAATCAGCCCCAGAATTTT
CASSPGQSNQPQNF
>TRBV18|TRBD2|many|TRBJ2-6
TGTGCCAGCTCACCTAGGAGCGGGGGATCCTCTGGGGCCAACGTCCTGACTTTC
CASSPRSGGSSGANVLTF
>TRBV5-1|.|few|TRBJ2-3
TGCGCCAGCAGCTTGGGGGGCCGCACAGATACGCAGTATTTT
CASSLGGRTDTQYF
>TRBV5-1|TRBD1|.|TRBJ2-2
TGCGCCAGCAGCTTAGCGGGACAGGGTAACACCGGGGAGCTGTTTTTT
CASSLAGQGNTGELFF
>TRBV20-1|.|many|TRBJ1-5
TGCAGTGCTAGAGGGGGGGAAGGAGGGTATACTCCCCAGCATTTT
CSARGGEGGYTPQHF
>TRBV2|.|many|TRBJ1-5
TGTGCCAGCAGTCCCTTGGACAGAAATCAGCCCCAGCATTTT
CASSPLDRNQPQHF
>TRBV30|TRBD1|.|TRBJ2-7
TGTGCCTGGAGTGCCCCCCGGACAGGGGCGATCTACGAGCAGTACTTC
CAWSAPRTGAIYEQYF
>TRBV5-1|.|many|TRBJ1-1
TGCGCCAGCAGCCTCCTCCTCGGGCGTAACACTGAAGCTTTCTTT
CASSLLLGRNTEAFF
>TRBV2|.|.|TRBJ2-7
TGTGCCAGTAAACCGAGGGGACTCTCATACAATAAGCAGTACTTC
CASKPRGLSYNKQYF
>TRBV7-2|TRBD1|many|TRBJ2-7
TGTGCCAGCAGCATTGGGACAGGCTACGAGCAGTACTTC
CASSIGTGYEQYF
>TRBV6-1|TRBD2|many|TRBJ2-5
TGTGCCATCCGCTCAGCGGGGATCCAAGAGACCCAGTACTTC
CAIRSAGIQETQYF
>TRBV28|.|many|TRBJ2-7
TGTGCCAGCAGTCCTAGCGTAAAAGCCTACGAGCAGTACTTC
CASSPSVKAYEQYF
>TRBV6-1|.|many|TRBJ2-7
TGTGCCAGCAGTGAAGGGACCTACGAGCAGTACTTC
CASSEGTYEQYF
>TRBV2|TRBD1|many|TRBJ1-6
TGTGCCAGCAGTGGCCAGGGGGCAGCTAATTCACCCCTCCACTTT
CASSGQGAANSPLHF
>TRBV11-2|TRBD2|few|TRBJ2-3
TGTGCCAGCAGCTCGCCCACGACTAGCGGGGGTAGGATTAGCACAGATACGCAGTATTTT
CASSSPTTSGGRISTDTQYF